This TCR beta chain was retrieved from a study of vaccination effects on CD4 cells after COVID-19. CDR1 MNHNS and CDR2 SASEGT come from the germline V gene. The CDR3 length is 14 residues. V lost 2 bases and J 4 bases, leaving 9 bases between the germline ends. Isolating CD4+ T cells followed roughly ten days of culture. Infection with SARS-CoV-2 occurred in the person between March and December 2020, and PCR confirmed it. Each participant was given two doses of one vaccine (BNT162b2 or mRNA-1273). About this clone: Its specificity is not known.

Libraries were prepared by immunoSEQ multiplex PCR; TCRdb keeps only in-frame clonotypes and omits some of them. The sample lists tens of thousands of clones; around three quarters were seen once. This clonotype was obtained from a human donor who had a prior SARS-CoV-2 infection. The gene calls are TRBV6-1 and TRBJ1-3, with D tentatively TRBD1 (5 bases). Sequencing was performed on CD4+ T cells from PBMCs cultured without peptide, taken after COVID-19 vaccination. CDR3 sequence reads: CASSERGSGNTIYF. The CDR3 nucleotides read TGTGCCAGCAGTGAACGGGGGAGCGGAAACACCATATATTTT.